The 5 T cell receptor beta chains presented below share a single source sample, sequenced in a study of blood T cell repertoires in COVID-19. Only in-frame clones appear in the TCRdb table, and some are missing; sequencing was by immunoSEQ multiplex PCR. The table lists about 64,000 clones, 84% of them singletons. Sequencing input: peripheral blood. The receptors originated from a woman aged 55-75 years with acute or convalescent COVID-19.

The rearrangement uses TRBV11-2 and TRBJ1-2, with TRBD1 matching over 8 bases. Germline trimming cut 4 bases from V and 2 bases from J; bases unmatched to any gene: 15. The germline V gene has CDR1 SGHAT and CDR2 FQNNGV. This CDR3 has 18 residues. The CDR3 nucleotides read TGTGCCAGCAGCTCTCCCCGGACAGTCCCAGGGGGCAACTATGGCTACACCTTC. Its translation is CASSSPRTVPGGNYGYTF.

This chain uses TRBV5-1 with TRBJ2-2, with 9 bases identical to TRBD2. Germline CDR1 is SGHRS and CDR2 is YFSETQ. The CDR3 sequence is 16 residues long. V trimming: 4 bases; J trimming: 4 bases; junction bases outside the gene matches: 8. The CDR3 sequence: CASSPQGGGATGELFF. Written as DNA, the CDR3 is TGCGCCAGCAGCCCCCAGGGCGGGGGGGCCACCGGGGAGCTGTTTTTT.

Comment on this clone: In the same sample, other DNA sequences code for this CDR3. V usage is TRBV7-9 and J usage is TRBJ2-5; D gene unclear. This CDR3 is built from 11 residues. With 4 bases removed from V and 4 bases from J, the gap between germline ends came to 4 bases. Germline V gives CDR1 SEHNR, CDR2 FQNEAQ (reference sequence). The CDR3 DNA reads TGTGCCAGCAGCTCTAGAGAGACCCAGTACTTC. It specifies CASSSRETQYF.

This rearrangement joins TRBV11-3 to TRBJ2-2; 7 nucleotides agree with TRBD2. The CDR3 length is 14 residues. V was clipped by 8 bases and J by 1 base; unmatched bases: 4. CDR1 and CDR2 from the germline V gene are SGHNT and YENEEA. CDR3 DNA: TGTGCCAGCGGGGAGGGGATGAACACCGGGGAGCTGTTTTTT. It translates to CASGEGMNTGELFF.

V usage is TRBV5-5 and J usage is TRBJ2-3; D gene uncertain. In germline, CDR1 is SGHKS, CDR2 YYEKEE (reference sequence). The CDR3 contains 14 residues. V lost 4 bases, J lost 3 bases, and 12 bases lay in between. CDR3 DNA sequence: TGTGCCAGCAGCCACGGGTCTCGGACAGATACGCAGTATTTT. Translating it yields CASSHGSRTDTQYF.